These 21 T cell receptor beta chains were all obtained from the same sample, sequenced in a study of OX40 agonist ivuxolimab in advanced cancers. TCRdb keeps only in-frame clones here, not all; method: immunoSEQ multiplex PCR. Of 14,000 or so clones in the sample, 77% were seen once. The sequences come from CD4+ or CD8+ T cells sorted from blood, collected in a trial of the OX40 agonist ivuxolimab. The receptors originated from an adult with an advanced solid tumor such as melanoma, head and neck, liver or kidney cancer.

The CDR3 here is CASSQVGVQPQHF. For the CDR3, the DNA is TGCGCCAGCAGCCAAGTGGGGGTTCAGCCCCAGCATTTT. V gene TRBV4-3 combines with J gene TRBJ1-5; perhaps TRBD1 as D (5 bases). Germline lookup yields CDR1 LGHNA and CDR2 YSLEER. Trimming removed 1 base at V and 6 bases at J, with 7 bases between. The CDR3 has 13 amino acids.

The J gene is TRBJ2-7, the V gene TRBV27; 7 bases map to TRBD1. The CDR3 has 13 amino acids. Germline V lookup: CDR1 MNHEY, CDR2 SMNVEV (reference sequence). With V trimmed by 5 bases and J by 3 bases, 4 bases remained unmatched. The CDR3 DNA sequence: TGTGCCAGCAGTACTGGGACAGTCTACGAGCAGTACTTC. Encoded protein: CASSTGTVYEQYF.

The genes are TRBV5-5 and TRBJ2-7; D may match TRBD1 or TRBD2 (5 bases each). Trimming cost V 2 bases and J 0 bases, with 15 bases left between them. Germline assignment: CDR1 SGHKS and CDR2 YYEKEE (reference sequence). This CDR3 has 16 amino acids. This CDR3 reads CASSFPYGTNSYEQYF. CDR3 coding DNA: TGTGCCAGCAGCTTTCCCTACGGGACGAACTCCTACGAGCAGTACTTC.

The table lists this clone with a few counts. The V and J genes are TRBV19 and TRBJ2-3; D possibly corresponds to TRBD1 (5 bases). Per the germline V gene, CDR1 is LNHDA and CDR2 is SQIVND (reference sequence). The V and J ends lost 5 bases and 3 bases respectively, with 9 bases between them. The CDR3 covers 13 residues. CDR3 in amino acids: CASSDSQTDTQYF. CDR3 DNA sequence: TGTGCCAGTAGTGACAGTCAAACAGATACGCAGTATTTT.

This chain links TRBV7-2 with TRBJ2-5; 8 bases map to TRBD1. Germline assignment: CDR1 SGHTA and CDR2 FQGNSA. The CDR3 extends over 13 amino acids. The V gene end was trimmed by 4 bases and the J gene end by 4 bases; junction bases not matched to a gene: 2. CDR3 nucleotides: TGTGCCAGCAGCTCGGGACAGGTAGAGACCCAGTACTTC. Translation: CASSSGQVETQYF.

The CDR3 reads CASSQGPGGMDEQYF. CDR3 DNA: TGCGCCAGCAGCCAAGGGCCAGGGGGCATGGACGAGCAGTACTTC. The rearrangement joins TRBV4-1 to TRBJ2-7; TRBD1 aligns across 8 bases. This CDR3 has 15 amino acids. CDR1 and CDR2 (germline): MGHRA, YSYEKL. Germline trimming cut 1 base from V and 5 bases from J; bases unmatched to any gene: 7.

This clone appeared once. The chain links TRBV11-3 to TRBJ2-2; maybe TRBD2 (6 bases). Trimming took 6 bases from V and 5 from J, leaving 16 bases between them. Germline V gene lookup returns CDR1 SGHNT and CDR2 YENEEA. The CDR3 runs to 15 residues. The DNA of the CDR3 is TGTGCCAGCAGTGGTGCGGGGCAGGGAACCGGGGAGCTGTTTTTT. Translated: CASSGAGQGTGELFF.

The V and J genes are TRBV7-9 and TRBJ2-2; D is possibly TRBD2 (5 bases). V was shortened by 6 bases and J by 3 bases, with 11 bases between the two germline ends. Per the germline V gene, CDR1 is SEHNR and CDR2 is FQNEAQ (reference sequence). There are 14 residues in the CDR3. This chain's CDR3 is CASRGFGDTGELFF. CDR3 bases: TGTGCCAGCAGAGGTTTCGGGGACACCGGGGAGCTGTTTTTT.

The chain recombines TRBV28 with TRBJ2-1, with D possibly being TRBD2 (6 bases). Germline CDR1 reads MDHEN; CDR2 reads SYDVKM. V dropped 5 bases and J dropped 5 bases, with 19 bases sitting between them. The CDR3 is 16 residues long. This CDR3 reads CASSRLGGGLNNEQFF. In DNA form, the CDR3 reads TGTGCCAGCAGTAGACTGGGCGGAGGGCTCAACAATGAGCAGTTCTTC.

The V and J genes are TRBV5-4 and TRBJ2-7; TRBD2 matches at 7 bases. Germline values: CDR1 SGHNT, CDR2 YYREEE (reference sequence). The CDR3 length is 14 residues. The ends lost 2 bases at V and 3 bases at J; junction bases unmatched: 5. In DNA form, the CDR3 reads TGTGCCAGCAGCTTCGGTGGGGGGGACTACGAGCAGTACTTC. Translating gives CASSFGGGDYEQYF.

The chain combines TRBV2 with TRBJ2-3; the D is unclear. Trimming pared 4 bases from V and 5 bases from J, leaving 4 bases between. The germline CDR1 and CDR2 sequences are SNHLY and FYNNEI. The CDR3 runs to 11 residues. The CDR3 sequence is CASSGIDTQYF. The CDR3 DNA is TGTGCCAGCAGTGGGATAGATACGCAGTATTTT.

This rearrangement joins TRBV19 to TRBJ2-1; 9 positions match TRBD1. V lost 1 base to trimming and J lost 7 bases; unmatched junction nucleotides: 2. Germline values: CDR1 LNHDA, CDR2 SQIVND (reference sequence). The length of the CDR3 is 14 residues. The DNA of the CDR3 is TGTGCCAGTAGTATAGGGACAGGGGTGAATGAGCAGTTCTTC. It translates to CASSIGTGVNEQFF. Complete variable domain (other parts from reference TRBV19 and TRBJ2-1): DGGITQSPKYLFRKEGQNVTLSCEQNLNHDAMYWYRQDPGQGLRLIYYSQIVNDFQKGDIAEGYSVSREKKESFPLTVTSAQKNPTAFYLCASSIGTGVNEQFFGPGTRLTVL.

The chain has TRBV15 and TRBJ2-5; D is perhaps TRBD1 (5 bases). Between the trimmed V and J ends, which lost 5 bases and 3 bases, there was a span of 13 bases. CDR1 and CDR2 from the germline V gene are LNHNV and YYDKDF (reference sequence). The CDR3 length is 14 residues. CDR3 sequence: CATSAEEDKETQYF. The CDR3 DNA follows: TGTGCCACCAGCGCAGAAGAGGACAAAGAGACCCAGTACTTC.

The rearrangement uses TRBV27 and TRBJ2-2; 8 nucleotides line up with TRBD2. V was clipped by 7 bases and J by 0 bases; unmatched bases: 4. The CDR3 totals 15 residues. Germline CDR1 MNHEY, CDR2 SMNVEV (reference sequence). The CDR3 reads CASKGREANTGELFF. The CDR3 DNA reads as TGTGCCAGCAAGGGGCGGGAGGCGAACACCGGGGAGCTGTTTTTT.

V gene TRBV18 combines with J gene TRBJ1-4; D ambiguous. Germline lookup yields CDR1 KGHSH and CDR2 LQKENI. The V end was cut by 2 bases, the J end by 12 bases, with 10 bases between. The CDR3 runs 12 residues. CDR3 DNA: TGTGCCAGCTCACCAAACGACTGGGAACTGTTTTTT. It codes for CASSPNDWELFF.

CDR3 sequence reads: CASSQTQGAGTEAFF. The CDR3 DNA follows: TGTGCCAGCAGCCAGACACAGGGGGCGGGCACTGAAGCTTTCTTT. The chain recombines TRBV28 with TRBJ1-1, with 9 nucleotides matching TRBD1. This CDR3 region has 15 residues. The V gene's germline CDR1 is MDHEN and CDR2 SYDVKM. Trimming took 6 bases from V and 4 from J; bases not matched to a gene: 9.

This clone was recorded once. The rearrangement joins TRBV7-9 to TRBJ2-3, with 7 bases lining up with TRBD2. V lost 5 bases and J lost 0; bases outside the gene matches: 5. CDR1 and CDR2 (germline): SEHNR, FQNEAQ (reference sequence). The CDR3 is 15 amino acids. The CDR3 sequence: CASSLSGISTDTQYF. The CDR3 coding sequence is TGTGCCAGCAGCCTAAGCGGGATTAGCACAGATACGCAGTATTTT.

The chain carries TRBV11-2 and TRBJ2-5; no firm D call. V lost 5 bases, J lost 0 bases, and 19 bases lay in between. The CDR3 is 17 residues long. Germline-derived CDR1 and CDR2 are SGHAT and FQNNGV. The CDR3 loop reads CASSLALAWSYQETQYF. CDR3 nucleotides: TGTGCCAGCAGCCTCGCTCTGGCGTGGTCGTACCAAGAGACCCAGTACTTC.

J is TRBJ2-7 and V is TRBV4-1; D remains ambiguous. Per germline, CDR1 MGHRA and CDR2 YSYEKL. The CDR3 extends over 14 amino acids. With 1 base removed from V and 1 base from J, the gap between germline ends came to 8 bases. CDR3 amino acids: CASSQGLMSYEQYF. Here the CDR3 DNA reads TGCGCCAGCAGCCAAGGATTAATGTCCTACGAGCAGTACTTC.

This rearrangement joins TRBV13 to TRBJ2-5, with a possible D match to TRBD1 (6 bases). From germline, CDR1 is PRHDT and CDR2 FYEKMQ (reference sequence). Trimming took off 5 bases at V and 5 bases at J, with 15 bases between the two ends. The CDR3 has 14 residues. This chain's CDR3 is CASSEYRDVETQYF. The CDR3 region has the DNA TGTGCCAGCAGCGAATACAGGGATGTGGAGACCCAGTACTTC.

The V call is TRBV6-4, the J call TRBJ1-2; D may be TRBD1 (5 bases). CDR3 size: 12 residues. V shed 5 bases and J shed 8 bases, with 12 bases lying between them. Per germline, CDR1 MRHNA and CDR2 SNTAGT. CDR3 DNA: TGTGCCAGCAGTTACGGGGGGGAGGGCTACACCTTC. Its translation is CASSYGGEGYTF.